The clone carrying this TCR beta chain has a handful of counts. Its cognate antigen is unknown. The germline CDR1 and CDR2 sequences are LNHDA and SQIVND (reference sequence). The CDR3 is made up of 13 amino acids. V shed 6 bases and J shed 3 bases, with 11 bases lying between them. Sequencing followed a ViraFEST assay step that expanded antigen-specific CD4+ T cells with viral peptide pools. Scientists isolated CD4+ T cells after a roughly ten-day culture period ended. The vaccine recipients had no prior SARS-CoV-2 infection, with negative nucleocapsid antibodies. A half-volume exchange with IL-2 medium occurred on days 3 and 7. This sample is drawn from a study of vaccination effects on CD4 cells after COVID-19. Clones were read by immunoSEQ multiplex PCR, and TCRdb kept only the in-frame ones, dropping some. The sample shows about 23,000 clones, 73% of them seen only once.

The chain combines TRBV19 with TRBJ1-1; D gene uncertain. Sequencing used CD4+ T cells from PBMCs cultured with SARS-CoV-2 spike peptides, obtained before COVID-19 vaccination. This clonotype originated in a human donor who received a COVID-19 vaccine. This chain's CDR3 is CASRGAGYTEAFF. CDR3 bases: TGTGCCAGTAGGGGCGCGGGGTACACTGAAGCTTTCTTT.